This TCR beta chain was observed in a study of blood T cell repertoires in COVID-19. Assay used: immunoSEQ multiplex PCR; TCRdb lists only in-frame clones, some missing. The repertoire holds more than 95,000 clones, with about 74% as singletons. This receptor was identified in a man between 65 and 85 years old with acute or convalescent COVID-19. The sequencing input was peripheral blood.

CDR3 in DNA: TGTGCCAGCAGCGCGGACAGAATGAACACTGAAGCTTTCTTT. This translates into CASSADRMNTEAFF. The chain has TRBV11-2 and TRBJ1-1; D might be TRBD1 (6 bases). The CDR3 loop spans 14 amino acids. Germline values: CDR1 SGHAT, CDR2 FQNNGV. Trimming stripped 5 bases from V and 0 bases from J, with 10 bases between.